This record covers a single T cell receptor (beta chain). This sample was taken from a study of OX40 agonist ivuxolimab in advanced cancers. Method: immunoSEQ multiplex PCR; TCRdb's copy keeps in-frame clones and lacks some. The data hold some 11,000 clones, with approximately 74% observed a single time. V dropped 4 bases and J dropped 4; count of bases not matched to a gene: 4. The CDR3 is made up of 14 amino acids. The germline V gene has CDR1 SGHNT and CDR2 YENEEA. This sequence originates from an adult with an advanced solid tumor such as melanoma, head and neck, liver or kidney cancer. The sequenced sample was CD4+ or CD8+ T cells sorted from blood, obtained in a trial of the OX40 agonist ivuxolimab. This chain joins TRBV11-3 and TRBJ2-3; 8 bases agree with TRBD2. CDR3 in amino acids: CASSSLAGPDTQYF. The CDR3 DNA sequence: TGTGCCAGCAGCTCCCTAGCGGGTCCAGATACGCAGTATTTT. Full variable domain (rest looked up from reference TRBV11-3 and TRBJ2-3): EAGVVQSPRYKIIEKKQPVAFWCNPISGHNTLYWYLQNLGQGPELLIRYENEEAVDDSQLPKDRFSAERLKGVDSTLKIQPAELGDSAVYLCASSSLAGPDTQYFGPGTRLTVL.